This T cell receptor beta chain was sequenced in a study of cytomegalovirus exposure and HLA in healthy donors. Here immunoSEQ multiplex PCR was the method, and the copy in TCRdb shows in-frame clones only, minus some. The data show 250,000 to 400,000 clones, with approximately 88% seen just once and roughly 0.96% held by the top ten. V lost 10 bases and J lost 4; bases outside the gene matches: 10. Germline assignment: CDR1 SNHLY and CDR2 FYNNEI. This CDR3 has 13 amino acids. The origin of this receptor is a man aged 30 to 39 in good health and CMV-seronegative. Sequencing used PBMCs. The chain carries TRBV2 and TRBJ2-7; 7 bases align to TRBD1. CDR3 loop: CAIYPGTDYEQYF. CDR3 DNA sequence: TGTGCCATCTACCCCGGGACAGATTACGAGCAGTACTTC. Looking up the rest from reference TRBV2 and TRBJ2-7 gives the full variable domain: EPEVTQTPSHQVTQMGQEVILRCVPISNHLYFYWYRQILGQKVEFLVSFYNNEISEKSEIFDDQFSVERPDGSNFTLKIRSTKLEDSAMYFCAIYPGTDYEQYFGPGTRLTVT.